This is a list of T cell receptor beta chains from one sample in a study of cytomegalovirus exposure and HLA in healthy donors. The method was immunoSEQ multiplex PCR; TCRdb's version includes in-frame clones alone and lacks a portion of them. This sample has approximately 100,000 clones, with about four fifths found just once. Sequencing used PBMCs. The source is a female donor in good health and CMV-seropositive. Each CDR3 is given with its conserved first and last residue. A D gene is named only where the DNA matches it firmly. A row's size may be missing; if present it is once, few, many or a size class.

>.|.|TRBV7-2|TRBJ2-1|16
TGTGCCAGCAGCTACTCTAGCCCGAGCTCCTACAATGAGCAGTTCTTC
CASSYSSPSSYNEQFF
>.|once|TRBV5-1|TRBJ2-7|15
TGCGCCAGCAGCACAGCCGGGACACTCCGTTACGAGCAGTACTTC
CASSTAGTLRYEQYF
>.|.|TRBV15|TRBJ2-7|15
TGTGCCACCAGTCCAGGGGGGCTGTCCTCCTACGAGCAGTACTTC
CATSPGGLSSYEQYF
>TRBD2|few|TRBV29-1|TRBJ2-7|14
TGCAGCGTGGTTACTAGCGGGGTCCTTAACGAGCAGTACTTC
CSVVTSGVLNEQYF
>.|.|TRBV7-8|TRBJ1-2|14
TGTGCCAGCAGCTTAGGGGTACCCCAGGCTGGCTACACCTTC
CASSLGVPQAGYTF
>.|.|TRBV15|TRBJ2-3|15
TGTGCCACCAGCACCGGAGGGGGCCGGACAGATACGCAGTATTTT
CATSTGGGRTDTQYF
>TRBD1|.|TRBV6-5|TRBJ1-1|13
TGTGCCAGCAGCTATGGACAGGGAGGGAACGCTTTCTTT
CASSYGQGGNAFF
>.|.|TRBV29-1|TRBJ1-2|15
TGCAGCGTTGGCGGGGGAACAGGCGACTTCTATGGCTACACCTTC
CSVGGGTGDFYGYTF
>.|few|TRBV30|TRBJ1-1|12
TGTGCCTGGAGTCTTCGACAGACTGAAGCTTTCTTT
CAWSLRQTEAFF
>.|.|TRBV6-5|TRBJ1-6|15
TGTGCCAGCAGGCCATCTGGAGCCCACATGCTGGCCCTCCACTTT
CASRPSGAHMLALHF
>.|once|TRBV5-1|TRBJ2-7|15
TGCGCCAGCAGTTGGTCGGGGGTTGATGTGTACGAGCAGTACTTC
CASSWSGVDVYEQYF
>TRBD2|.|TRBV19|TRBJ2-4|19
TGTGCCAGTAGTATGGGACTAGCGGGAGGGGGGCTGTCCAAAAACATTCAGTACTTC
CASSMGLAGGGLSKNIQYF
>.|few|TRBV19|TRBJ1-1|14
TGTGCCACCCGGGCCCGGCGGGGGTCGTTTGAAGCTTTCTTT
CATRARRGSFEAFF
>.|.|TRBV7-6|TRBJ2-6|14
TGTGCCAGCAGCCCGTACTCTGGGGCCAACGGCCTGACTTTC
CASSPYSGANGLTF
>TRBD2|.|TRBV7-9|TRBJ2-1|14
TGTGCCAGCAGCCGGGACTTACTAGCGGGTGAGCAGTTCTTC
CASSRDLLAGEQFF
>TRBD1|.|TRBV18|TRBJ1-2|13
TGTGCCAGCTCCGGACAGGGGGCGGGCGGCTACACCTTC
CASSGQGAGGYTF
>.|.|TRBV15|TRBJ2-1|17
TGTGCCACCAGCAGAGATGGGGCCCGAGCCTTTTACAATGAGCAGTTCTTC
CATSRDGARAFYNEQFF
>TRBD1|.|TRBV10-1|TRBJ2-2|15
TGCGCCAGCAGTGAGTCGACAGGGCACGCCGGGGAGCTGTTTTTT
CASSESTGHAGELFF
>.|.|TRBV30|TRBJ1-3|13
TGTGCCTGGGGGCGAACGCTCGGAAACACCATATATTTT
CAWGRTLGNTIYF
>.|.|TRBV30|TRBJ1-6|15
TGTGCCTGGAGTGCGACGACGGCGGTCGCGGGGACCCTCCACTTT
CAWSATTAVAGTLHF
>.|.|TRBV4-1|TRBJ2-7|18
TGCGCCAGCAGCCAAGCGCCTCAACAGGGAAAACCCTCCTACGAGCAGTACTTC
CASSQAPQQGKPSYEQYF
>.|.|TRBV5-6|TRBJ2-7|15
TGTGCCAGCAGCTACCGAGGGACTGGGTCCTACGAGCAGTACTTC
CASSYRGTGSYEQYF
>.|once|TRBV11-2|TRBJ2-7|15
TGTGCCAGCAGCTTACTTAGCGGTGGGACCGGCGAGCAGTACTTC
CASSLLSGGTGEQYF
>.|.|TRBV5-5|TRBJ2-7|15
TGTGCCAGCTCCCAGTTGGAGGGGAGGTCGGGCGAGCAGTACTTC
CASSQLEGRSGEQYF
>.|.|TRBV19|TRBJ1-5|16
TGTGCCAGTAGCCGAATCGGGGGTGTTGGCAATCAGCCCCAGCATTTT
CASSRIGGVGNQPQHF
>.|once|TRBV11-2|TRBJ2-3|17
TGTGCCAGCAGCTTAGTGAACGGACTTTCTAGCACAGATACGCAGTATTTT
CASSLVNGLSSTDTQYF
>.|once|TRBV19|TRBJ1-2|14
TGTGCCAGCCATTCGACAGTGCCTAACTATGGCTACACCTTC
CASHSTVPNYGYTF
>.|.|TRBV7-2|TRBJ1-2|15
TGTGCCAGCAGCGGGGAAAGCACAGGGAACTATGGCTACACCTTC
CASSGESTGNYGYTF
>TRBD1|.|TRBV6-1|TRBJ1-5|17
TGTGCCAGCAGTGTGCTCCCTTCGACAGGGAGCAATCAGCCCCAGCATTTT
CASSVLPSTGSNQPQHF
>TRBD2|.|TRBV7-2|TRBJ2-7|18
TGTGCCAGCAGCTTAACGCCCCCCATTAGCGGGGGGTTCAACGAGCAGTACTTC
CASSLTPPISGGFNEQYF
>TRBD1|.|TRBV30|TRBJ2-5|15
TGTGCCTGGAGCATCTTGAGGGGGCTACAAGAGACCCAGTACTTC
CAWSILRGLQETQYF
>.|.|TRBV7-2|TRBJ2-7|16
TGTGCCAGCAGCTCCCAGGGGCAACTTACGTCCTACGAGCAGTACTTC
CASSSQGQLTSYEQYF
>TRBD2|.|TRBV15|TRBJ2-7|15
TGTGCCACCAGCAGAGAAACTAGCGGGGGGGACGAGCAGTACTTC
CATSRETSGGDEQYF
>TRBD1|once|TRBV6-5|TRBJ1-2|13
TGTGCCAGCAGTAAGGACAGGGTGAATGGCTACACCTTC
CASSKDRVNGYTF
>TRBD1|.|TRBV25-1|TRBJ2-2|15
TGTGCCAGCAGTAGTAGACAGGGAATACACGGGGAGCTGTTTTTT
CASSSRQGIHGELFF
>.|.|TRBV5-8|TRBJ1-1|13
TGTGCCAGCAGCCCGGTCCCGAACACTGAAGCTTTCTTT
CASSPVPNTEAFF